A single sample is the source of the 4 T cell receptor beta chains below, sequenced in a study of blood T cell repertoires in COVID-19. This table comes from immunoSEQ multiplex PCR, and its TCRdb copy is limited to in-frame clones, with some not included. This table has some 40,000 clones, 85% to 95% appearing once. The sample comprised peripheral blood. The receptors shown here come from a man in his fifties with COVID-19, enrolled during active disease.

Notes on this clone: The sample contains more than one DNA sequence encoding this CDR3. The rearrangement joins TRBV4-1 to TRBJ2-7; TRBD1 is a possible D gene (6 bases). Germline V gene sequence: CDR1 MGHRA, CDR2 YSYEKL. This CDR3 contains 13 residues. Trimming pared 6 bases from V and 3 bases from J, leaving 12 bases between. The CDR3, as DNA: TGCGCCAGCAGTCCCAGGGGAAGCTACGAGCAGTACTTC. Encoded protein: CASSPRGSYEQYF.

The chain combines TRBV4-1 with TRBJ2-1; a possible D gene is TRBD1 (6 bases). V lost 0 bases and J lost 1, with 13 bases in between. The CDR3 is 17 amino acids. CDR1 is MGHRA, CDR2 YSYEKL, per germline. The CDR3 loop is CASSQDAVQGSYNEQFF. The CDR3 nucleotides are TGCGCCAGCAGCCAAGACGCGGTACAGGGATCCTACAATGAGCAGTTCTTC.

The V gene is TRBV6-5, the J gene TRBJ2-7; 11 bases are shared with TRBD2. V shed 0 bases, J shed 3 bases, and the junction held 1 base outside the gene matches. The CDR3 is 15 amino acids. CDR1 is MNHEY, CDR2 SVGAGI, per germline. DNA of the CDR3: TGTGCCAGCAGTTACTCCACTAGCGGGAGCTACGAGCAGTACTTC. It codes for CASSYSTSGSYEQYF.

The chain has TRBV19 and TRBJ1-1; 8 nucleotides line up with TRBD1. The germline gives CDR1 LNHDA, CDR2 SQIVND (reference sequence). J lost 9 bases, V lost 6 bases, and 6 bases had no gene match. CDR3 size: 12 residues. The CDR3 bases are TGTGCCAGTAGCTCGGACAGGGTTAAAGCTTTCTTT. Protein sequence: CASSSDRVKAFF.